These 7 T cell receptor beta chains came from one sample sequenced in a study of glioma-infiltrating T cells after dendritic cell vaccination. TCRdb's table, derived via immunoSEQ multiplex PCR, lists solely in-frame clones and lacks some. In the table there are about 92,000 clones, 70% to 90% of which are singletons. Sequenced here: blood, sampled before dendritic cell vaccination. These receptor sequences come from a human donor with glioblastoma.

The chain combines TRBV4-1 with TRBJ2-1; perhaps TRBD1 as D (5 bases). This CDR3 region has 16 residues. With 0 bases removed from V and 2 bases from J, the gap between germline ends came to 11 bases. Germline CDR1 is MGHRA and CDR2 is YSYEKL. The CDR3 spells CASSQDVQVPYNEQFF. CDR3 bases: TGCGCCAGCAGCCAAGATGTACAGGTTCCCTACAATGAGCAGTTCTTC.

The chain has TRBV6-1 and TRBJ2-2; D might be TRBD2 (6 bases). The CDR3 is made up of 14 amino acids. The V gene lost 8 bases and the J gene lost 3 bases, with 13 bases spanning the gap. CDR1 and CDR2 (germline): MNHNS, SASEGT. The CDR3 loop is CASLGGIDTGELFF. In DNA, the CDR3 is TGTGCCAGCTTAGGCGGGATCGACACCGGGGAGCTGTTTTTT.

V is TRBV5-1 and J is TRBJ2-5; D remains ambiguous. CDR3 length equals 14 residues. V was shortened by 1 base and J by 0 bases, with 7 bases between the two germline ends. The germline gives CDR1 SGHRS, CDR2 YFSETQ. CDR3 protein: CASSLNQYQETQYF. In DNA, the CDR3 is TGCGCCAGCAGCTTGAATCAATACCAAGAGACCCAGTACTTC.

About this clone itself: This CDR3 is also generated by other DNA sequences in the sample. The CDR3 region has the DNA TGCGCCAGCAGCTCGGGAGGTTACAATGAGCAGTTCTTC. It translates to CASSSGGYNEQFF. J is TRBJ2-1 and V is TRBV5-1; 7 bases align to TRBD2. The CDR3 sequence is 13 residues long. Germline V gene data show CDR1 as SGHRS and CDR2 as YFSETQ. The junction had 1 base not matched to a gene; V was cut back by 3 bases and J by 4 bases.

V and J are TRBV9 and TRBJ2-2; 7 bases map to TRBD1. Germline-derived CDR1 and CDR2 are SGDLS and YYNGEE. This CDR3 has 15 amino acids. J was trimmed by 7 bases and V by 2 bases; bases with no gene match: 8. The CDR3 nucleotides are TGTGCCAGCAGCGTCGAAGACAGGGCGGTCGGGGAGCTGTTTTTT. The encoded protein is CASSVEDRAVGELFF.

The V call is TRBV27, the J call TRBJ2-7, with TRBD2 matching 11 bases. Germline V gene lookup returns CDR1 MNHEY and CDR2 SMNVEV (reference sequence). The length of the CDR3 is 14 residues. The V and J ends lost 6 bases and 3 bases, in that order; junction bases with no gene match: 4. The CDR3 here is CASSASGRLYEQYF. The CDR3 nucleotides are TGTGCCAGCAGCGCTAGCGGGAGGCTCTACGAGCAGTACTTC.

This chain joins TRBV5-1 and TRBJ1-2; TRBD1 matches at 7 bases. CDR3 length: 15 residues. Losses at the gene ends were 6 bases for V and 2 bases for J; bases not matched to a gene: 10. Germline CDR1 SGHRS, CDR2 YFSETQ. This chain's CDR3 is CASTQYTGVNYGYTF. DNA for the CDR3: TGCGCCAGCACTCAATATACAGGGGTGAACTATGGCTACACCTTC. Variable domain in full (rest from reference TRBV5-1 and TRBJ1-2): KAGVTQTPRYLIKTRGQQVTLSCSPISGHRSVSWYQQTPGQGLQFLFEYFSETQRNKGNFPGRFSGRQFSNSRSEMNVSTLELGDSALYLCASTQYTGVNYGYTFGSGTRLTVV.